This TCR beta chain originates from a study of T cells in Graves' hyperthyroidism and ophthalmopathy. Study-level information: Blood was drawn when the patient was first diagnosed and still untreated.

From RNA transcripts, TCR beta CDR3 regions were amplified. A set of HTBI primers served as the primers for a first-round RT-PCR of the TCR CDR3. TCRdb ran MiXCR on the multiplex PCR reads and lists one entry per CDR3 protein. The sample holds hundreds of thousands of distinct CDR3 sequences, about a third seen once. The CDR3 covers 13 residues. V lost 4 bases, J lost 2 bases, and 7 bases lay in between. The germline CDR1 and CDR2 sequences are SGHDN and FVKESK. Graves' hyperthyroidism was deemed stable given no ophthalmopathy progression within 18 months. Uncontrolled infection, other autoimmune disease, pregnancy and lactation each barred patients from inclusion. PBMCs were derived from 7.5 to 10 ml fresh peripheral blood.

The sequence derives from a woman aged 40 to 50 with Graves' hyperthyroidism. The chain joins TRBV14 to TRBJ2-3, with unresolved D. Source material: blood. CDR3 protein: CASSRPNTDTQYF. In nucleotides, the CDR3 is TGTGCCAGCAGCCGGCCCAACACAGATACGCAGTATTTT. The complete variable domain, with remaining parts taken from reference TRBV14 and TRBJ2-3, reads EAGVTQFPSHSVIEKGQTVTLRCDPISGHDNLYWYRRVMGKEIKFLLHFVKESKQDESGMPNNRFLAERTGGTYSTLKVQPAELEDSGVYFCASSRPNTDTQYFGPGTRLTVL.